A selection of T cell receptor beta chains follows, all from one sample in a study of T cells in Graves' hyperthyroidism and ophthalmopathy. One entry per CDR3 protein, called by TCRdb with MiXCR from the multiplex PCR reads. The table records about 600,000 distinct CDR3 sequences, about 15% of them present only once. Source material: blood. The origin of the receptors is a woman aged 45 to 65 with Graves' ophthalmopathy. The CDR3 runs from the conserved cysteine through the conserved F or W. Fields, in order: clone size, V gene, D gene, J gene, CDR3 protein, CDR3 DNA. The D gene is left open where the match is weak. Rows give clone size only sometimes, using once, few, many, or a class for an expanded clone.

size: NA
V: TRBV29-1
D: TRBD1
J: TRBJ1-1
CDR3: CSAGTGPGPPEAFF
DNA: TGCAGCGCCGGGACAGGCCCGGGGCCCCCTGAAGCTTTCTTT

size: many
V: TRBV29-1
D: TRBD1
J: TRBJ2-7
CDR3: CSVEGQGVNYEQYF
DNA: TGCAGCGTTGAAGGACAGGGGGTGAACTACGAGCAGTACTTC

size: few
V: TRBV30
D: TRBD1
J: TRBJ2-2
CDR3: CAWRDRGLWNTGELFF
DNA: TGTGCCTGGAGGGACAGGGGGCTATGGAACACCGGGGAGCTGTTTTTT

size: few
V: TRBV29-1
D: NA
J: TRBJ1-5
CDR3: CSVRDSSNQPQHF
DNA: TGCAGCGTGAGAGACAGTAGCAATCAGCCCCAGCATTTT

size: NA
V: TRBV20-1
D: NA
J: TRBJ1-3
CDR3: CSAIRDSGNTIYF
DNA: TGCAGTGCTATTCGGGATTCTGGAAACACCATATATTTT

size: many
V: TRBV6-1
D: TRBD2
J: TRBJ2-3
CDR3: CASSSRDYSTDTQYF
DNA: TGTGCCAGCAGTTCCAGGGACTACAGCACAGATACGCAGTATTTT

size: NA
V: TRBV28
D: NA
J: TRBJ1-5
CDR3: CASSPGGRPNQPQHF
DNA: TGTGCCAGCAGTCCGGGGGGCAGGCCCAATCAGCCCCAGCATTTT

size: NA
V: TRBV19
D: TRBD2
J: TRBJ2-1
CDR3: CASSIPRSGRENEQFF
DNA: TGTGCCAGTAGTATTCCCCGTTCGGGGAGGGAGAATGAGCAGTTCTTC

size: many
V: TRBV27
D: NA
J: TRBJ1-1
CDR3: CASSPISYMNTEAFF
DNA: TGTGCCAGCAGTCCGATTAGTTACATGAACACTGAAGCTTTCTTT

size: once
V: TRBV5-5
D: TRBD1
J: TRBJ1-4
CDR3: CASSARFRDRVLTNEKLFF
DNA: TGTGCCAGCAGCGCCCGGTTCCGGGACAGGGTATTGACTAATGAAAAACTGTTTTTT

size: few
V: TRBV20-1
D: NA
J: TRBJ2-7
CDR3: CSAEDDSPYEQYF
DNA: TGCAGTGCGGAGGATGACAGTCCCTACGAGCAGTACTTC

size: many
V: TRBV10-3
D: NA
J: TRBJ2-7
CDR3: CATKGGGEQYF
DNA: TGTGCCACGAAGGGTGGTGGCGAGCAGTACTTC

size: many
V: TRBV25-1
D: NA
J: TRBJ1-2
CDR3: CASSESTYGYTF
DNA: TGTGCCAGCAGTGAAAGCACCTATGGCTACACCTTC

size: many
V: TRBV28
D: NA
J: TRBJ2-7
CDR3: CASSLWGSKTHEQYF
DNA: TGTGCCAGCAGTTTATGGGGCAGTAAGACCCACGAGCAGTACTTC

size: many
V: TRBV6-2/TRBV6-3
D: NA
J: TRBJ2-3
CDR3: CASNSYLDRAQDTQYF
DNA: TGTGCCAGCAACAGTTACTTGGACAGAGCTCAGGATACGCAGTATTTT

size: NA
V: TRBV12-3/TRBV12-4
D: TRBD2
J: TRBJ2-7
CDR3: CASSGDSGTGYEQYF
DNA: TGTGCCAGCAGCGGGGATAGCGGGACTGGCTACGAGCAGTACTTC

size: many
V: TRBV28
D: NA
J: TRBJ2-7
CDR3: CASSFRVAVYEQYF
DNA: TGTGCCAGCAGTTTTCGAGTGGCGGTATACGAGCAGTACTTC

size: few
V: TRBV5-5
D: TRBD2
J: TRBJ2-7
CDR3: CASSLDSSGRQSEQYF
DNA: TGTGCCAGCAGCTTGGACAGTAGCGGGAGACAGTCCGAGCAGTACTTC

size: few
V: TRBV29-1
D: TRBD2
J: TRBJ2-3
CDR3: CSVEESLTSGQGGDTQYF
DNA: TGCAGCGTTGAAGAGTCTCTAACTAGCGGCCAAGGCGGAGATACGCAGTATTTT

size: many
V: TRBV3-1
D: NA
J: TRBJ1-5
CDR3: CASSQELADQPQHF
DNA: TGTGCCAGCAGCCAAGAGTTGGCAGATCAGCCCCAGCATTTT

size: few
V: TRBV9
D: TRBD1
J: TRBJ1-1
CDR3: CASSVWDRETEAFF
DNA: TGTGCCAGCAGCGTTTGGGACAGGGAAACTGAAGCTTTCTTT

size: many
V: TRBV7-9
D: NA
J: TRBJ2-7
CDR3: CASSLEGLEQYF
DNA: TGTGCCAGCAGCTTAGAAGGACTAGAGCAGTACTTC

size: NA
V: TRBV6-2/TRBV6-3
D: NA
J: TRBJ2-3
CDR3: CASKEWRISTDTQYF
DNA: TGTGCCAGCAAGGAGTGGCGCATATCCACAGATACGCAGTATTTT

size: many
V: TRBV2
D: NA
J: TRBJ2-7
CDR3: CASSEGIGYEQYF
DNA: TGTGCCAGCAGTGAGGGAATAGGCTACGAGCAGTACTTC

size: many
V: TRBV27
D: NA
J: TRBJ2-6
CDR3: CASSPPGANVLTF
DNA: TGTGCCAGCTCACCACCCGGGGCCAACGTCCTGACTTTC

size: many
V: TRBV11-1
D: TRBD1
J: TRBJ2-1
CDR3: CASSFRRDSTYNEQFF
DNA: TGTGCCAGCAGCTTTCGCCGGGACAGTACCTACAATGAGCAGTTCTTC

size: few
V: TRBV27
D: NA
J: TRBJ2-3
CDR3: CASSRADTQYF
DNA: TGTGCCAGCAGTCGTGCAGATACGCAGTATTTT

size: few
V: TRBV4-1
D: TRBD2
J: TRBJ2-1
CDR3: CASSQPGTSEKGEQFF
DNA: TGCGCCAGCAGCCAACCCGGGACTAGCGAGAAAGGGGAGCAGTTCTTC

size: many
V: TRBV28
D: NA
J: TRBJ2-7
CDR3: CASRESGFFGEQYF
DNA: TGTGCCAGCAGGGAGTCAGGGTTTTTTGGGGAGCAGTACTTC

size: many
V: TRBV20-1
D: TRBD1
J: TRBJ1-4
CDR3: CSVSGTGNEKLFF
DNA: TGCAGTGTTTCCGGGACAGGGAACGAAAAACTGTTTTTT

size: many
V: TRBV5-1
D: TRBD2
J: TRBJ2-1
CDR3: CASSLEASGRGNNEQFF
DNA: TGCGCCAGCAGCTTGGAGGCCAGCGGGAGAGGTAACAATGAGCAGTTCTTC

size: NA
V: TRBV29-1
D: NA
J: TRBJ2-7
CDR3: CSVGTTYEQYF
DNA: TGCAGCGTTGGGACCACCTACGAGCAGTACTTC

size: many
V: TRBV5-1
D: TRBD2
J: TRBJ2-7
CDR3: CASSVEGLAGHEQYF
DNA: TGCGCCAGCAGCGTAGAGGGACTAGCGGGACACGAGCAGTACTTC

size: NA
V: TRBV5-1
D: TRBD2
J: TRBJ2-1
CDR3: CASSLTSGHYNEQFF
DNA: TGCGCCAGCAGCTTGACTAGCGGGCACTACAATGAGCAGTTCTTC

size: many
V: TRBV20-1
D: TRBD2
J: TRBJ2-1
CDR3: CSAAGTSGYNEQFF
DNA: TGCAGTGCTGCCGGGACTAGCGGATACAATGAGCAGTTCTTC

size: many
V: TRBV20-1
D: TRBD1
J: TRBJ2-3
CDR3: CSARGQGWGDTQYF
DNA: TGCAGTGCTAGAGGACAGGGATGGGGAGATACGCAGTATTTT

size: NA
V: TRBV27
D: NA
J: TRBJ2-7
CDR3: CASSASVYEQYF
DNA: TGTGCCAGCAGTGCTTCGGTTTACGAGCAGTACTTC

size: many
V: TRBV5-5
D: NA
J: TRBJ2-7
CDR3: CASSLQRAQVYEQYF
DNA: TGTGCCAGCAGCTTGCAGAGGGCGCAGGTCTACGAGCAGTACTTC

size: few
V: TRBV6-5
D: NA
J: TRBJ2-1
CDR3: CASSYSGWLNEQFF
DNA: TGTGCCAGCAGTTACTCGGGCTGGCTCAATGAGCAGTTCTTC

size: NA
V: TRBV19
D: NA
J: TRBJ2-5
CDR3: CASSIVAWETQYF
DNA: TGTGCCAGTAGTATAGTAGCGTGGGAGACCCAGTACTTC

size: many
V: TRBV7-3
D: NA
J: TRBJ1-1
CDR3: CASSTGPNTEAFF
DNA: TGTGCCAGCAGCACCGGACCGAACACTGAAGCTTTCTTT

size: many
V: TRBV5-1
D: TRBD2
J: TRBJ2-1
CDR3: CASSLGRLAGGLYNEQFF
DNA: TGCGCCAGCAGCTTGGGGCGACTAGCGGGAGGACTCTACAATGAGCAGTTCTTC

size: NA
V: TRBV6-1
D: TRBD1
J: TRBJ1-5
CDR3: CATRTGTSPQHF
DNA: TGTGCCACCCGGACAGGGACGAGTCCCCAGCATTTT